This is a list of T cell receptor beta chains from one sample in a study of control samples from healthy donors and cancer patients. Libraries were prepared by immunoSEQ multiplex PCR; TCRdb keeps only in-frame clonotypes and omits some of them. The sample lists some 65,000 clones, around four fifths seen once, with 2.9% in the top ten. The specimen was PBMCs. The source is a woman in her forties or fifties with lung cancer. The CDR3 runs from the conserved cysteine through the conserved F or W. D genes are given only for firm matches. Clone size, where shown, is once, few, many, or a class for clones that have expanded.

TRBV7-9	.	TRBJ1-5	TRBD1	CASSKDRASNQPQHF	TGTGCCAGCAGTAAGGACAGGGCGAGCAATCAGCCCCAGCATTTT
TRBV5-1	.	TRBJ2-7	.	CASSFNGASYEQYF	TGCGCCAGCAGCTTTAACGGGGCCTCCTACGAGCAGTACTTC
TRBV20-1	once	TRBJ2-7	.	CSASSGHYPEQYF	TGCAGTGCTAGTTCTGGGCATTACCCCGAGCAGTACTTC
TRBV27	.	TRBJ2-7	TRBD2	CASSQQRGGLYEQYF	TGTGCCAGCAGTCAGCAGCGGGGGGGACTCTACGAGCAGTACTTC
TRBV10-2	.	TRBJ1-1	.	CASKTPNTEAFF	TGCGCCAGCAAGACACCGAACACTGAAGCTTTCTTT
TRBV11-2	.	TRBJ1-1	TRBD1	CASSPGQGWENTEAFF	TGTGCCAGCAGCCCCGGACAGGGGTGGGAGAACACTGAAGCTTTCTTT
TRBV5-1	once	TRBJ1-4	TRBD1	CASSSRQGRDEKLFF	TGCGCCAGCAGCTCGCGACAGGGGAGGGATGAAAAACTGTTTTTT
TRBV10-3	.	TRBJ2-7	TRBD1	CAISPDRADEQYF	TGTGCCATCAGTCCGGACAGGGCGGACGAGCAGTACTTC
TRBV5-6	.	TRBJ1-1	.	CASSFKPRVGTEAFF	TGTGCCAGCAGCTTTAAACCACGCGTGGGCACTGAAGCTTTCTTT
TRBV18	.	TRBJ2-3	TRBD1	CASLQGAADTQYF	TGTGCCAGCTTACAGGGGGCGGCAGATACGCAGTATTTT
TRBV3-1/TRBV3-2	.	TRBJ1-5	.	CASSQGEAQHF	TGTGCCAGCAGCCAAGGGGAGGCCCAGCATTTT
TRBV6-5	.	TRBJ2-5	TRBD1	CASRPTGRQETQYF	TGTGCCAGCAGGCCGACAGGGCGACAAGAGACCCAGTACTTC
TRBV19	.	TRBJ2-1	.	CASTSPTLSSYNEQFF	TGTGCCAGTACCTCCCCGACGCTGAGCTCCTACAATGAGCAGTTCTTC
TRBV4-1	few	TRBJ1-1	.	CASSQSIDMNTEAFF	TGCGCCAGCAGCCAGTCGATCGACATGAACACTGAAGCTTTCTTT
TRBV4-3	once	TRBJ2-7	TRBD2	CASSQESSGGAYEQYF	TGCGCCAGCAGCCAAGAGTCTAGCGGGGGGGCATACGAGCAGTACTTC
TRBV15	.	TRBJ2-1	TRBD1	CATSSGQVDNEQFF	TGTGCCACCAGCAGCGGACAGGTAGATAATGAGCAGTTCTTC
TRBV2	.	TRBJ1-1	.	CASSEGGTEAFF	TGTGCCAGCAGTGAAGGGGGAACTGAAGCTTTCTTT
TRBV6-1	.	TRBJ2-5	.	CASSERGGVSQETQYF	TGTGCCAGCAGTGAAAGGGGGGGGGTAAGCCAAGAGACCCAGTACTTC
TRBV7-6	.	TRBJ2-2	.	CASSLANRLNTGELFF	TGTGCCAGCAGCTTAGCTAACAGGCTTAACACCGGGGAGCTGTTTTTT
TRBV7-3	.	TRBJ2-2	.	CASSLDRTGELFF	TGTGCCAGCAGCCTCGACAGGACCGGGGAGCTGTTTTTT
TRBV19	.	TRBJ1-3	.	CASSTDAGSGNTIYF	TGTGCCAGTAGTACCGACGCAGGGTCAGGAAACACCATATATTTT
TRBV7-9	once	TRBJ1-2	.	CASSLGDYTF	TGTGCCAGCAGCTTGGGGGACTACACCTTC
TRBV19	.	TRBJ1-3	.	CASSIDQTSSGNTIYF	TGTGCCAGTAGTATAGATCAGACGAGCTCTGGAAACACCATATATTTT
TRBV6-6	.	TRBJ2-7	TRBD1	CASSLARTGINEQYF	TGTGCCAGCAGTTTGGCGCGGACAGGGATCAACGAGCAGTACTTC
TRBV4-3	.	TRBJ2-1	TRBD1	CASSQGTGGRNEQFF	TGCGCCAGCAGCCAAGGCACAGGGGGCAGGAATGAGCAGTTCTTC
TRBV7-9	few	TRBJ2-1	.	CASSLSADNEQFF	TGTGCCAGCAGCTTATCGGCGGACAATGAGCAGTTCTTC
TRBV15	.	TRBJ1-2	.	CATSRDGTAANYGYTF	TGTGCCACCAGCAGAGATGGCACGGCGGCTAACTATGGCTACACCTTC
TRBV6-5	.	TRBJ1-2	.	CASSYKGTTNYGYTF	TGTGCCAGCAGTTACAAAGGGACAACTAACTATGGCTACACCTTC
TRBV5-4	.	TRBJ2-3	TRBD2	CASSLGTSGGTDTQYF	TGTGCCAGCAGCTTGGGGACTAGCGGGGGCACAGATACGCAGTATTTT
TRBV19	.	TRBJ2-7	TRBD1	CASSKDRGDEQYF	TGTGCCAGTAGTAAGGACAGGGGCGACGAGCAGTACTTC
TRBV11-2	.	TRBJ1-1	.	CASSPQMNTEAFF	TGTGCCAGCAGCCCCCAGATGAACACTGAAGCTTTCTTT
TRBV7-2	.	TRBJ1-1	.	CASSLKVNTEAFF	TGTGCCAGCAGCTTAAAGGTGAACACTGAAGCTTTCTTT
TRBV28	.	TRBJ2-7	TRBD1	CASRMTGKSYEQYF	TGTGCCAGCAGGATGACAGGGAAAAGCTACGAGCAGTACTTC
TRBV6-2/TRBV6-3	.	TRBJ2-7	.	CASSYSRSGALHLYEQYF	TGTGCCAGCAGTTACTCGAGGTCAGGGGCCCTCCACCTCTACGAGCAGTACTTC
TRBV9	few	TRBJ2-3	TRBD2	CASSPGLAGAEDTQYF	TGTGCCAGCAGCCCGGGACTAGCGGGAGCTGAAGATACGCAGTATTTT
TRBV19	.	TRBJ2-5	.	CASTKSSPGAETQYF	TGTGCCAGTACTAAATCATCCCCAGGGGCCGAGACCCAGTACTTC
TRBV5-1	.	TRBJ1-2	.	CASSLESANYGYTF	TGCGCCAGCAGCTTGGAGTCTGCTAACTATGGCTACACCTTC
TRBV5-1	once	TRBJ2-7	.	CASSLETDYEQYF	TGCGCCAGCAGCTTAGAAACGGACTACGAGCAGTACTTC
TRBV5-1	.	TRBJ2-7	TRBD1	CASRGTGKYEQYF	TGCGCCAGCCGCGGGACAGGAAAGTACGAGCAGTACTTC
TRBV19	.	TRBJ1-6	.	CANSITPGNSPLHF	TGTGCCAATAGTATAACCCCCGGTAATTCACCCCTCCACTTT
TRBV6-5	.	TRBJ1-1	.	CASSYLGGGANTEAFF	TGTGCCAGCAGTTACCTTGGGGGGGGCGCGAACACTGAAGCTTTCTTT